This entry lists 3 T cell receptor beta chains sequenced from one sample in a study of beta chain features in type 1 diabetes. Expressed TCRB transcripts were sequenced because the entire RNA isolate underwent reverse transcription. Here immunoSEQ multiplex PCR was the method, and the copy in TCRdb shows in-frame clones only, minus some. The table lists some 660,000 clones, roughly 13% of them singletons. These receptors' antigens are unknown. Overall study findings and caveats: Shorter TCRB CDR3s, moderately but significantly so, marked every one of the four CD4+ subsets in Type 1 diabetes patients.

Sequencing was performed on naive CD4+ T cells from blood. All receptors derive from a man younger than 35 with type 1 diabetes.

Only a few counts were recorded for this clone. The J gene is TRBJ2-5, the V gene TRBV29-1; no clear D. V lost 3 bases, J lost 1 base, and 9 bases lay in between. Per germline, CDR1 SQVTM and CDR2 ANQGSEA. The CDR3 is 13 amino acids. The CDR3 loop is CSVDFLTQETQYF. In nucleotides, the CDR3 is TGCAGCGTTGATTTTCTAACCCAAGAGACCCAGTACTTC.

The V gene is TRBV7-2, the J gene TRBJ2-7, with D uncertain. Germline assignment: CDR1 SGHTA and CDR2 FQGNSA. There are 12 residues in the CDR3. V lost 5 bases and J lost 3, with 8 bases in between. CDR3 region: CASSPSFYEQYF. DNA for the CDR3: TGTGCCAGCAGCCCTTCCTTCTACGAGCAGTACTTC.

The genes are TRBV15 and TRBJ1-2; no reliable D call. The germline V and J ends were trimmed by 0 bases and 8 bases, with 16 bases remaining between them. The CDR3 loop spans 15 amino acids. Germline V gene lookup returns CDR1 LNHNV and CDR2 YYDKDF (reference sequence). The CDR3 nucleotides are TGTGCCACCAGCAGAGATTATGCCGAGCCGAAAGGCTACACCTTC. It is translated as CATSRDYAEPKGYTF.